This record looks at one T cell receptor (beta chain) sequence and its context. The antigen this receptor binds is unknown. Per-base quality was not reported, and no clone a single base away is much larger than it. The record originates from a study of T cells in Graves' hyperthyroidism and ophthalmopathy (dated by TCRdb to between 2019 and 2020). About the full investigation: Peripheral blood samples were taken at the time of initial diagnosis, prior to any treatment. To identify TCR V-J signatures that set the groups apart, the researchers used a discovery cohort of 95 to 100 patients, made up of 40 to 45 with Graves' ophthalmopathy and some 56 with stable Graves' hyperthyroidism. An independent validation cohort of about 19 hyperthyroidism patients and about 15 patients who later progressed to ophthalmopathy tested prospective prediction of ophthalmopathy. The roughly 100 discovery patients were randomly divided into training and test sets at a 7:3 ratio. Following sampling, methimazole starting at 30 mg daily was given to hyperthyroidism patients, and high-dose intravenous methylprednisolone was given to ophthalmopathy patients. The paper reports TCR Vbeta CDR3 sequencing of fewer than 150 peripheral blood samples: 40 to 45 ophthalmopathy, roughly 80 hyperthyroidism and around 17 progressor patients. In addition, the study compared T-cell repertoires in thyroid tissue and in blood from about 6 Graves' hyperthyroidism patients.

The TCR beta CDR3 regions were amplified from RNA transcripts. The first round of RT-PCR for the TCR CDR3 was performed with the HTBI primer set and the Qiagen OneStep RT-PCR kit. A second multiplex PCR round built the libraries, followed by size selection and purification. Sequencing of the libraries was done on an Illumina HiSeq2000 using paired-end 100 bp reads. The authors processed their data as follows. SOAPnuke was used to process the raw data, throwing out any read that contained adapters or uncalled bases, had a mean Phred below 15, or lacked an exact constant-primer or identifier match. COPE v1.2.5 was used to merge the high-quality paired reads, and each unique nucleotide sequence was defined as a clonotype. Clonotypes were aligned to IMGT TRBV, TRBD and TRBJ reference segments using MiTCR v1.1. The analysis included only V-J combinations with a frequency above 0.0001, which together covered approximately 99% of the repertoires. The TCS score was defined as F50 (clonal expansion) divided by E x V (chaos), with BLOSUM62-based TCRdist calculated between CDR3 peptides within each V-J. Welch's t-statistics and random forest reduced several hundred V-J features to 13, which were used in a naive Bayes classifier (R e1071). TCRdb cleaned the public reads at Q25 with fastp, built clones with MiXCR and kept in-frame beta chains. Each CDR3 protein gets just one entry, which takes the most common genes and DNA from the rows behind it. For this entry, the V and J calls and clone size follow TCRdb and not the study's own pipeline. The sample table holds hundreds of thousands of distinct CDR3 sequences, of which about 14% were seen once. Around 23% of the sample rests with the top ten.

Stable Graves' hyperthyroidism was defined as no progression to ophthalmopathy during 18 months of follow-up. Hyperthyroidism patients were aged 18 to 65 years and newly diagnosed, with disease duration of less than 2 months. The study excluded patients with uncontrolled infections, other autoimmune diseases, pregnancy or lactation. Diagnoses were based on clinical symptoms, serum thyroxine and TRAb, thyroid ultrasound and orbital computed tomography. Ficoll-Paque density gradient centrifugation was used to isolate PBMCs from about 9.4 ml of fresh peripheral blood. Total RNA was extracted with Trizol reagent, and quality was checked on an Agilent 2100 Bioanalyzer. V is pruned by 6 bases and J by 2 bases, leaving 8 bases of the junction without a gene match. The CDR3 holds 15 amino acids from the cysteine to the phenylalanine. The CDR3 DNA has 45 bases and is translated from base 1. What the authors observed across the whole study: In validation, progression to ophthalmopathy was predicted by the model with approximately 67% sensitivity and roughly 76% specificity, a median of approximately 6.5 months before onset. Sample size was not statistically predetermined, and blinding of investigators to group allocation was not performed. A 13 V-J signature model separated ophthalmopathy from stable hyperthyroidism, with around 88% sensitivity and 81.08% specificity in cross-validation and 80%/75% in testing. Most expanded thyroid clonotypes (frequency above 0.001) were also found in blood, which suggests that blood repertoires may mirror thyroid immune responses.

The sequence links TRBV12-3 or TRBV12-4 to TRBJ2-3, with 7 middle bases fitting TRBD1. Sequencing used blood. This TCR derives from a woman in her twenties or thirties with Graves' hyperthyroidism. CDR3 sequence: CASSRGQRDTDTQYF. The DNA reads TGTGCCAGCAGCCGGGGACAGCGAGACACAGATACGCAGTATTTT.